This TCR beta chain derives from a study of blood T cell repertoires in COVID-19. The overall study: Samples taken during acute and convalescent COVID-19 were collected in the United States, Italy and Spain. PBMCs, B-cell-depleted T cells, or T cells were the source of the cDNA or gDNA that made up the material.

V lost 1 base, J lost 4 bases, and 10 bases lay in between. There are 15 residues in the CDR3. Germline V gene data show CDR1 as MNHNS and CDR2 as SASEGT. Original processing methods: Reference gene primer amplification gave nucleated cell count estimates. TCRdb's table, derived via immunoSEQ multiplex PCR, lists solely in-frame clones and lacks some. Clone size and V and J calls were adopted from that table, with D and trimming inferred from the DNA. Of 130,000 or so clones in the sample, more than 60% were seen once. The TCR sequence derives from a woman between 70 and 85 years old with acute or convalescent COVID-19. J is TRBJ1-4 and V is TRBV6-1; a weak D match, TRBD1 (5 bases). Input material: peripheral blood. The CDR3 DNA is TGTGCCAGCAGTGAAGAGGGCAGGGTTAATGAAAAACTGTTTTTT. Its translation is CASSEEGRVNEKLFF.